This T cell receptor (beta chain) was documented in a study of T cell changes during pregnancy in multiple sclerosis. This CDR3 contains 16 residues. Here immunoSEQ multiplex PCR was the method, and the copy in TCRdb shows in-frame clones only, minus some. The profile covers some 50,000 clones, with approximately 95% appearing a single time and almost 6% taken by the ten largest. This clonotype was obtained from a female donor with multiple sclerosis, enrolled in a pregnancy study. The source was CD8+ T cells from peripheral blood mononuclear cells, collected in the first trimester of pregnancy. The genes are TRBV21-1 and TRBJ1-5; TRBD1, the D gene given by the table, was not confirmed from the DNA. TRBV21-1 constitutes a pseudogene. The CDR3 coding sequence is TGTGCCAGCAGCAAAGGTGGGACAGGTAGGAATCAGCCCCAGCATTTT. Its protein product is CASSKGGTGRNQPQHF.